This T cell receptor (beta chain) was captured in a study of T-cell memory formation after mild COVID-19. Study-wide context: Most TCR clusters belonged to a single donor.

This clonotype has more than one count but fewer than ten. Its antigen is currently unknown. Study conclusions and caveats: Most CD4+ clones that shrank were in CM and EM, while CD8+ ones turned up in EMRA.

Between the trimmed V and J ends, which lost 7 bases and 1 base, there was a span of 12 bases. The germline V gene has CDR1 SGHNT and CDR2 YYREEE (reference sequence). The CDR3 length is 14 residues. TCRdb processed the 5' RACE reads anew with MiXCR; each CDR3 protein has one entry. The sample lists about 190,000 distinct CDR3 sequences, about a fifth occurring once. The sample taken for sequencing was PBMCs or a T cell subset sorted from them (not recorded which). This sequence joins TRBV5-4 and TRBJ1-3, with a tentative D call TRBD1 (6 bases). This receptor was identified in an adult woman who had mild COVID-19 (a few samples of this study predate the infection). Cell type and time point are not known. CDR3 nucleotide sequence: TGTGCCAGCTGCGACAGGAAGTCTGGAAACACCATATATTTT. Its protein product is CASCDRKSGNTIYF.